This entry lists 22 T cell receptor beta chains sequenced from one sample in a study of T cell responses to AZD1222 COVID-19 vaccine. Profiling relied on immunoSEQ multiplex PCR, and the TCRdb table lists in-frame clones only, not all of them. The sample records more than 85,000 clones, over 80% being singletons. This material consisted of peripheral blood, taken on day 0 of AZD1222 vaccination. These receptors all stem from an adult in good health.

The rearrangement links TRBV7-2 to TRBJ2-1; 10 bases agree with TRBD2. Germline CDR1 reads SGHTA; CDR2 reads FQGNSA. V dropped 8 bases and J dropped 7; count of bases not matched to a gene: 14. This CDR3 spans 16 amino acids. In DNA form, the CDR3 reads TGTGCCAGCTCCCAAGCAGCGGGGGGGCAGGCGAATGAGCAGTTCTTC. Translated: CASSQAAGGQANEQFF.

This chain uses TRBV3-1 (or the pseudogene TRBV3-2) with TRBJ1-3; D not resolved. The CDR3 has 12 residues. V dropped 2 bases and J dropped 9 bases, with 8 bases sitting between them. Germline assignment: CDR1 LGHDT and CDR2 YNNKEL (reference sequence). CDR3 residues: CASSQLRGTIYF. In DNA form, the CDR3 reads TGTGCCAGCAGCCAACTGCGTGGCACCATATATTTT.

Remarks on this clone: A much larger clone is a single base away; this may be a read error. The chain recombines TRBV7-3 with TRBJ2-5, with 8 nucleotides matching TRBD2. J was trimmed by 4 bases and V by 0 bases; bases with no gene match: 4. The CDR3 runs to 15 residues. Germline CDR1 and CDR2: SGHTA and FQGTGA. CDR3 in DNA: TGTGCCAGCAGCTTAACCGGGGGGGCAGGAGAGACCCAGTACTTC. Translation gives CASSLTGGAGETQYF. Together with reference TRBV7-3 and TRBJ2-5, the CDR3 gives the full variable domain: GAGVSQTPSNKVTEKGKYVELRCDPISGHTALYWYRQSLGQGPEFLIYFQGTGAADDSGLPNDRFFAVRPEGSVSTLKIQRTERGDSAVYLCASSLTGGAGETQYFGPGTRLLVL.

V usage is TRBV9 and J usage is TRBJ1-2, with D unresolved. Trimming cost V 0 bases and J 8 bases, with 11 bases left between them. Germline V gene data show CDR1 as SGDLS and CDR2 as YYNGEE. The CDR3 has 13 residues. CDR3 sequence: CASSVEGFWGYTF. DNA for the CDR3: TGTGCCAGCAGCGTAGAGGGATTCTGGGGCTACACCTTC. Variable domain in full (rest from reference TRBV9 and TRBJ1-2): DSGVTQTPKHLITATGQRVTLRCSPRSGDLSVYWYQQSLDQGLQFLIQYYNGEERAKGNILERFSAQQFPDLHSELNLSSLELGDSALYFCASSVEGFWGYTFGSGTRLTVV.

The rearrangement links TRBV19 to TRBJ1-1, with D hard to call. Germline CDR1 is LNHDA and CDR2 is SQIVND (reference sequence). The CDR3 is made up of 14 amino acids. Trimming shortened V by 8 bases and J by 1 base, and 14 bases separated the two germline ends. The CDR3 nucleotides read TGTGCCAGTTCTAAGGTGCCTCAGAACACTGAAGCTTTCTTT. It yields the protein CASSKVPQNTEAFF. Drawing the rest from reference TRBV19 and TRBJ1-1, the complete variable domain is DGGITQSPKYLFRKEGQNVTLSCEQNLNHDAMYWYRQDPGQGLRLIYYSQIVNDFQKGDIAEGYSVSREKKESFPLTVTSAQKNPTAFYLCASSKVPQNTEAFFGQGTRLTVV.

The chain has TRBV11-3 and TRBJ1-1; D remains ambiguous. The CDR3 sequence is 13 residues long. Germline V gene lookup returns CDR1 SGHNT and CDR2 YENEEA. Between the trimmed V and J ends, which lost 2 bases and 2 bases, there was a span of 6 bases. The CDR3 protein is CASSLKRNTEAFF. The DNA for the CDR3 is TGTGCCAGCAGCTTAAAGAGAAACACTGAAGCTTTCTTT.

The rearrangement uses TRBV30 and TRBJ1-2; D is undetermined. Trimming took off 0 bases at V and 8 bases at J, with 10 bases between the two ends. CDR1 is GTSNPN and CDR2 is SVGIG in the germline V gene (reference sequence). The CDR3 runs 12 residues. The chain's CDR3 is CAWSVTGWGYTF. The CDR3 DNA follows: TGTGCCTGGAGTGTGACCGGGTGGGGCTACACCTTC.

The rearrangement uses TRBV27 and TRBJ1-2; 9 positions agree with TRBD1. V lost 2 bases and J lost 6; bases outside the gene matches: 4. The germline gives CDR1 MNHEY, CDR2 SMNVEV (reference sequence). The CDR3 totals 14 residues. The CDR3 region is CASSLEQGADGYTF. For the CDR3, the DNA is TGTGCCAGCAGTTTAGAACAGGGGGCTGATGGCTACACCTTC.

The V and J genes are TRBV5-1 and TRBJ2-2, with 15 bases that match TRBD2. The trim removed 4 bases at V and 5 bases at J, leaving 9 bases unmatched. The CDR3 length is 18 residues. Germline V gene lookup returns CDR1 SGHRS and CDR2 YFSETQ. CDR3 DNA sequence: TGCGCCAGCAGCACCGGACTAGCGGGGGGGCCGTGGACCGGGGAGCTGTTTTTT. It translates to CASSTGLAGGPWTGELFF.

The J gene is TRBJ1-2, the V gene TRBV11-2; TRBD1 aligns across 7 bases. The CDR3 sequence is 14 residues long. With V trimmed by 2 bases and J by 1 base, 1 base remained unmatched. Germline lookup yields CDR1 SGHAT and CDR2 FQNNGV. CDR3 in amino acids: CASSLQGVNYGYTF. As DNA, the CDR3 is TGTGCCAGCAGCTTACAGGGGGTTAACTATGGCTACACCTTC.

In this sample, this clone turned up a few times. CDR3 region: CSVEDVDRWGSYEQYF. As DNA, the CDR3 is TGCAGCGTTGAAGATGTGGACAGGTGGGGGTCCTACGAGCAGTACTTC. The chain links TRBV29-1 to TRBJ2-7; 7 nucleotides agree with TRBD1. The CDR3 contains 16 residues. The J segment lost 1 base and the V segment lost 0 bases, leaving 9 bases of the junction unmatched. CDR1 is SQVTM, CDR2 ANQGSEA, per germline.

As concerns this clone: This specimen includes other DNA sequences encoding the same CDR3. The chain is built from TRBV19 and TRBJ2-5, with D uncertain. The germline V gene encodes CDR1 LNHDA and CDR2 SQIVND (reference sequence). V lost 1 base, J lost 5 bases, and 2 bases lay in between. The CDR3 contains 11 residues. CDR3 amino acids: CASSIAETQYF. The CDR3 DNA reads TGTGCCAGTAGTATAGCGGAGACCCAGTACTTC.

The V gene is TRBV4-2, the J gene TRBJ2-4; 7 bases agree with TRBD2. This CDR3 has 14 amino acids. After removal of 0 bases from V and 9 bases from J, the junction contained 5 bases not matched to a gene. Germline CDR1 reads LGHNA; CDR2 reads YNFKEQ. The CDR3 loop reads CASSQDRGGGIQYF. The CDR3 bases are TGTGCCAGCAGCCAAGACCGGGGCGGGGGCATTCAGTACTTC.

The rearrangement uses TRBV3-1 (or the pseudogene TRBV3-2) and TRBJ2-3, with no clear D. CDR1 is LGHDT and CDR2 is YNNKEL in the germline V gene (reference sequence). The CDR3 is 13 residues long. The V end lost 0 bases, the J end lost 11 bases, and 12 bases lay between the germline ends. The CDR3 here is CASSQDRVARQYF. The CDR3 bases are TGTGCCAGCAGCCAAGATCGTGTGGCTCGGCAGTATTTT.

The chain uses TRBV7-2 and TRBJ2-3, with 8 bases lining up with TRBD1. J gave up 2 bases and V 0 bases, and 1 base lay outside the gene matches. This CDR3 contains 15 residues. Germline lookup yields CDR1 SGHTA and CDR2 FQGNSA. The CDR3 sequence is CASSLADRVTDTQYF. The CDR3 nucleotides are TGTGCCAGCAGCTTAGCGGACAGGGTCACAGATACGCAGTATTTT.

The chain is built from TRBV6-5 and TRBJ1-2, with unresolved D. Germline V gene lookup returns CDR1 MNHEY and CDR2 SVGAGI. V shed 4 bases and J shed 7 bases, with 10 bases lying between them. The CDR3 is 12 amino acids. The CDR3: CASSFGGIGYTF. CDR3 DNA sequence: TGTGCCAGCAGTTTCGGAGGCATTGGCTACACCTTC.

The chain carries TRBV4-1 and TRBJ1-6; D remains unclear. In germline, CDR1 is MGHRA, CDR2 YSYEKL. This CDR3 is 16 amino acids long. V dropped 1 base and J dropped 0 bases, with 7 bases sitting between them. In nucleotides, the CDR3 is TGCGCCAGCAGCCAAGGGCCTAGCTCCTATAATTCACCCCTCCACTTT. Translation: CASSQGPSSYNSPLHF.

The V and J genes are TRBV18 and TRBJ2-2, with 7 bases aligning to TRBD1. This CDR3 region has 14 residues. J was trimmed by 6 bases and V by 6 bases; bases with no gene match: 7. Germline V lookup: CDR1 KGHSH, CDR2 LQKENI. This CDR3 is CASSRDRDPGELFF. DNA for the CDR3: TGTGCCAGCTCCCGAGACAGGGACCCCGGGGAGCTGTTTTTT.

V and J are TRBV30 and TRBJ2-3; D not resolved. This CDR3 comprises 13 residues. The germline gives CDR1 GTSNPN, CDR2 SVGIG (reference sequence). The V gene lost 0 bases and the J gene lost 6 bases, with 10 bases spanning the gap. The CDR3 loop is CAWSVRARDTQYF. The CDR3 nucleotides read TGTGCCTGGAGTGTACGAGCAAGGGATACGCAGTATTTT.

The chain carries TRBV6-6 and TRBJ2-1, with D hard to call. Trimming stripped 6 bases from V and 8 bases from J, with 8 bases between. From germline, CDR1 is MNHNY and CDR2 SVGAGI (reference sequence). The CDR3 totals 11 residues. The CDR3 DNA follows: TGTGCCAGCAGCCCTACCGATGAGCAGTTCTTC. Its translation: CASSPTDEQFF.

This clone appeared once. The chain joins TRBV6-6 to TRBJ2-2, with D perhaps TRBD1 (6 bases). Germline CDR1 reads MNHNY; CDR2 reads SVGAGI (reference sequence). The CDR3 is 14 residues long. The V end was cut by 6 bases, the J end by 6 bases, with 14 bases between. The CDR3 DNA reads as TGTGCCAGCAGATTACAGGGCTCCGCCGGGGAGCTGTTTTTT. It is translated as CASRLQGSAGELFF.

The chain links TRBV4-3 to TRBJ2-2; 10 bases are a match to TRBD2. Germline V lookup: CDR1 LGHNA, CDR2 YSLEER. The CDR3 has 15 residues. The J segment lost 4 bases and the V segment lost 6 bases, leaving 5 bases of the junction unmatched. This CDR3 is CASSPSGGGTGELFF. DNA for the CDR3: TGCGCCAGCAGTCCCAGCGGGGGGGGCACCGGGGAGCTGTTTTTT.